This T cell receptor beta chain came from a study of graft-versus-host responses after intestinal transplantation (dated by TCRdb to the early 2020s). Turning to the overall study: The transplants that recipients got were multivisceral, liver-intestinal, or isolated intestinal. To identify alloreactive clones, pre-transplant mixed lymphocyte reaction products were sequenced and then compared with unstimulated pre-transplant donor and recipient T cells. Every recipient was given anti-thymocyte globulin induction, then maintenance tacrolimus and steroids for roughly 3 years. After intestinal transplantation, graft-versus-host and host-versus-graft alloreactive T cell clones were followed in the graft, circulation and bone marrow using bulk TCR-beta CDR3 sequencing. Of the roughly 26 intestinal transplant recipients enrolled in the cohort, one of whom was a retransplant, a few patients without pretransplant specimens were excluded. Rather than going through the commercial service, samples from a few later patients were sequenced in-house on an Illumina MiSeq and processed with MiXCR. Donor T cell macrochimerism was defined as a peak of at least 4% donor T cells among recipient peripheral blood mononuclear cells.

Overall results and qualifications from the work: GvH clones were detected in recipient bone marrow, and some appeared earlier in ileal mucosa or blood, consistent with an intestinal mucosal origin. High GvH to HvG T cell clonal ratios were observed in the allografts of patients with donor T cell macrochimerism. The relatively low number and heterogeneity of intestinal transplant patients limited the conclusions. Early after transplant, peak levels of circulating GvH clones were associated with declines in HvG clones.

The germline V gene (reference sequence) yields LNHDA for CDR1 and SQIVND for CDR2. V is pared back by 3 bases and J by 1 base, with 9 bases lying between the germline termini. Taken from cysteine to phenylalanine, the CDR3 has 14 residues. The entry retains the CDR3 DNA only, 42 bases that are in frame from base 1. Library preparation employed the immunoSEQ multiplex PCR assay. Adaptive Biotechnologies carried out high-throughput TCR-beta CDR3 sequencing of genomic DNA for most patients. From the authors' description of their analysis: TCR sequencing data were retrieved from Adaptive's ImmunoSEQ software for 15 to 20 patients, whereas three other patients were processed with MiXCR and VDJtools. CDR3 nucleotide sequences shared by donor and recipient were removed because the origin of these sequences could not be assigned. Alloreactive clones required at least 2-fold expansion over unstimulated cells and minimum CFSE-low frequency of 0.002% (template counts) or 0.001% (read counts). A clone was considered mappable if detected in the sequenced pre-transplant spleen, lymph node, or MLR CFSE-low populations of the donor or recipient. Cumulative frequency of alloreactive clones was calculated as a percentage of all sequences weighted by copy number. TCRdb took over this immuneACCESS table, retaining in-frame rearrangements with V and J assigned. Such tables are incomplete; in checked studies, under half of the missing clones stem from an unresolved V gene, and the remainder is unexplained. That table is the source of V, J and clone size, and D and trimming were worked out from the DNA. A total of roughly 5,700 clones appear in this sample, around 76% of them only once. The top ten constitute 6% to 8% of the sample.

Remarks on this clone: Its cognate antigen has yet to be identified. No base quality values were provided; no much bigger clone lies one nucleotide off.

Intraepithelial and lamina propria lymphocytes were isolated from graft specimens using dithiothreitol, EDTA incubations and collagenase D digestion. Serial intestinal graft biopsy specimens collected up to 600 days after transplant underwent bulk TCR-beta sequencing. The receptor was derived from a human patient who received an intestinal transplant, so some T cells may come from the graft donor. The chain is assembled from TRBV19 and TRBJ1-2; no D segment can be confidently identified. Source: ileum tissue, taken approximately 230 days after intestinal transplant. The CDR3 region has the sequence CASSIPAVNYGYTF. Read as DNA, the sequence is TGTGCCAGTAGTATTCCCGCGGTTAACTATGGCTACACCTTC.